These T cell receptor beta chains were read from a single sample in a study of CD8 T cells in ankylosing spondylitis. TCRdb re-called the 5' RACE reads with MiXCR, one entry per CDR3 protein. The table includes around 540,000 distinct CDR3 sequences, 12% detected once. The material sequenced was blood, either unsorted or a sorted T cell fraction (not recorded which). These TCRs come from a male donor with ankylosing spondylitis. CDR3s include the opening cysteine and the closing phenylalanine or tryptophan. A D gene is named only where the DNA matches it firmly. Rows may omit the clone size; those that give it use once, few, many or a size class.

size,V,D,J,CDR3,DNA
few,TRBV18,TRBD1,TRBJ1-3,CASSRQGFSSGNTIYF,TGTGCCAGCTCGCGACAGGGTTTCAGCTCTGGAAACACCATATATTTT
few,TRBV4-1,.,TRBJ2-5,CASSRPQGLGGETQYF,TGCGCCAGCAGCCGTCCGCAAGGTCTAGGAGGAGAGACCCAGTACTTC
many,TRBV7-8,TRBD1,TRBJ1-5,CASSYTGGDQPQHF,TGTGCCAGCAGCTATACAGGGGGAGACCAGCCCCAGCATTTT
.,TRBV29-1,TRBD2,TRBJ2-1,CSARGASGEFSYNEQFF,TGCAGCGCACGAGGGGCTAGCGGAGAATTCTCCTACAATGAGCAGTTCTTC
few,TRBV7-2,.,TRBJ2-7,CASSSDRYTYEQYF,TGTGCCAGCAGCTCCGACAGGTATACCTACGAGCAGTACTTC
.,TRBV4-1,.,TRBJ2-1,CASSRASGRNNEQFF,TGCGCCAGCAGCCGCGCCAGCGGCAGAAACAATGAGCAGTTCTTC
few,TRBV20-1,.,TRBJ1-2,CSAQYQAKDGYTF,TGCAGTGCCCAATACCAAGCCAAGGATGGCTACACCTTC
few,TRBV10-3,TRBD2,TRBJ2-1,CAISDPTSGISYNEQFF,TGTGCCATCAGTGACCCGACTAGCGGGATCTCCTACAATGAGCAGTTCTTC
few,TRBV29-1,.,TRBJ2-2,CSAARDRNTGELFF,TGCAGCGCCGCCCGGGACCGAAACACCGGGGAGCTGTTTTTT
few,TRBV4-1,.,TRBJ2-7,CASSQEERPLGEQYF,TGCGCCAGCAGCCAAGAGGAACGGCCCCTCGGGGAGCAGTACTTC
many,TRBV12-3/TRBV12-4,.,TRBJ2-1,CASSLFDGNEQFF,TGTGCCAGCAGTTTATTCGATGGCAATGAGCAGTTCTTC
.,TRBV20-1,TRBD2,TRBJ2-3,CSASGASGALTDTQYF,TGCAGTGCTAGTGGGGCTAGCGGGGCGTTAACAGATACGCAGTATTTT
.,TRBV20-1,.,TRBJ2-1,CSARDHGYNEQFF,TGCAGTGCTAGAGATCACGGATACAATGAGCAGTTCTTC
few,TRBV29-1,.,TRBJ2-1,CSVTGTSNEQFF,TGCAGCGTCACGGGGACAAGCAATGAGCAGTTCTTC
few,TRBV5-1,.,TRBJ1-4,CASSLTDINEKLFF,TGCGCCAGCAGCCTAACAGACATTAATGAAAAACTGTTTTTT
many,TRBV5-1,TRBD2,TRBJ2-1,CASSSPGGGSTYNEQFF,TGCGCCAGCAGCTCCCCGGGGGGAGGGTCTACATACAATGAGCAGTTCTTC
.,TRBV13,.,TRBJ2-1,CASSPRRTYNEQFF,TGTGCCAGCAGCCCTCGGCGGACTTACAATGAGCAGTTCTTC
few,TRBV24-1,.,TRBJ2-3,CATSDDYYTDTQYF,TGTGCCACCAGTGACGACTATTACACAGATACGCAGTATTTT
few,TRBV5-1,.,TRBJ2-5,CASSLGRAPETQYF,TGCGCCAGCAGCTTGGGGCGGGCCCCTGAGACCCAGTACTTC
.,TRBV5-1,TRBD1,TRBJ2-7,CASRSRQGSSYEQYF,TGCGCCAGCAGGTCCCGACAGGGGAGCTCCTACGAGCAGTACTTC
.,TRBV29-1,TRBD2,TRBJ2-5,CSVREVQETQYF,TGCAGCGTACGGGAGGTTCAAGAGACCCAGTACTTC
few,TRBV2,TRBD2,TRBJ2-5,CASLLAGGSETQYF,TGTGCCAGCCTACTAGCGGGAGGGTCAGAGACCCAGTACTTC
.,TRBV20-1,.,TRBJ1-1,CSASWAGMNTEAFF,TGCAGTGCTAGTTGGGCCGGTATGAACACTGAAGCTTTCTTT